The sequence of this T cell receptor (beta chain) was determined in a study of chemoradiotherapy in HPV16-positive cancers (dated by TCRdb to between 2021 and 2024). About the investigation overall: Candidate HPV-specific T-cell clones and common TCR motifs were defined through functional T-cell assays on cells from two HPV16-positive patients. The study asked whether T-cell immunity to the HPV oncoproteins E6 and E7 changes during chemoradiotherapy and whether this immunity affects survival. Next, the candidate HPV-specific TCRs and motifs were followed in TCR repertoires from under 95 patients with HPV-related cancers.

Comment on this clone: Its antigen is not yet known. No much larger clone exists at a distance of one base, and base qualities are not known.

Repertoires were sampled multiple times during chemoradiotherapy, which allowed clonal expansion in the tumor microenvironment to be followed. The research as a whole found: In HPV16-positive patients, expansion of HPV-responsive T cells during chemoradiotherapy was associated with improved recurrence-free survival. The functional definition of HPV-specific T cells was derived from only two HPV16-positive patients, and the survival association was reported for HPV16-positive patients. Expansion of candidate HPV-specific clones and E7-related TCR motifs was observed in the tumor microenvironment during treatment, whereas no such expansion was observed for non-HPV-specific T cells.

CDR3 length: 17 amino acids, cysteine to phenylalanine. Only CDR3 DNA is held: 51 bases, read in frame from base 1. The germline V gene provides CDR1 SGHRS and CDR2 YFSETQ. V lost 4 bases and J lost 6 bases; the stretch between them is 25 bases long. Library preparation was by the immunoSEQ multiplex PCR assay. Not all clones reach the TCRdb copy of this immuneACCESS table, which keeps in-frame sequences only. Checked studies attribute under half of the gap to unresolved V genes and leave the rest unexplained. The sample table holds about 12,000 clones, of which around 80% were seen once. The leading ten clones occupy roughly 2% of the sample.

The chain links TRBV5-1 with TRBJ1-2, with the D gene too uncertain to name. This receptor was identified in a human donor with HPV-associated anogenital cancer. Sample collection was performed from a patient who underwent chemoradiotherapy. CDR3 region: CASSSDPGTLPGDGYTF. The DNA is TGCGCCAGCAGCAGTGACCCGGGAACCTTACCGGGAGATGGCTACACCTTC.